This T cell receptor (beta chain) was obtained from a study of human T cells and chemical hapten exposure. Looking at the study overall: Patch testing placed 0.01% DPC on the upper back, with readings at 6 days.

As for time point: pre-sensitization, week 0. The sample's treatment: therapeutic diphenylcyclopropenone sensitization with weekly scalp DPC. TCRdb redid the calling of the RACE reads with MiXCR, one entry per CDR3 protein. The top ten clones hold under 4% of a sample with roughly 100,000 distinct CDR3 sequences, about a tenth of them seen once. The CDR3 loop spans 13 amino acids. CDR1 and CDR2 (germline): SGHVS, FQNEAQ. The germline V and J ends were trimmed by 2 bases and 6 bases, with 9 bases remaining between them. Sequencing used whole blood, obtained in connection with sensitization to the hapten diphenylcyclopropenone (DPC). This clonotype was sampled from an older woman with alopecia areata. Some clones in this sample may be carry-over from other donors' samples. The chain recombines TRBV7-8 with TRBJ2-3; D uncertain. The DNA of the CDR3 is TGTGCCAGCAGCTTAAAGGTTCTTGATACGCAGTATTTT. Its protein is CASSLKVLDTQYF.